The T cell receptor (beta chain) described here comes from a study of monozygotic twins with inflammatory bowel disease. Broader study findings: Especially with disease activity, IBD patients had fewer clonotypes in common with others than healthy twins did. Healthy co-twins exceeded IBD patients in TCRbeta diversity as measured by inverse Simpson.

From germline, CDR1 is LGHDT and CDR2 YNNKEL (reference sequence). The CDR3 runs to 15 residues. Incorporation of UMIs carrying a 6-nucleotide sample barcode was performed by template switching. TCRdb reanalyzed the 5' RACE reads, giving one entry per CDR3 protein sequence and no DNA. The record lists 440,000 or so distinct CDR3 sequences, of which the ten most abundant hold less than 2.5%. Regarding this clonotype: The antigen is undetermined.

This clonotype was sampled from a human donor with ulcerative colitis or Crohn's disease, or a healthy co-twin of an affected twin (not recorded which). Material for sequencing was blood. V usage is TRBV3-1 and J usage is TRBJ2-5; the TCRdb call, TRBD1, lacks DNA for checking. CDR3 amino acids: CASSHPAGSGETQYF.